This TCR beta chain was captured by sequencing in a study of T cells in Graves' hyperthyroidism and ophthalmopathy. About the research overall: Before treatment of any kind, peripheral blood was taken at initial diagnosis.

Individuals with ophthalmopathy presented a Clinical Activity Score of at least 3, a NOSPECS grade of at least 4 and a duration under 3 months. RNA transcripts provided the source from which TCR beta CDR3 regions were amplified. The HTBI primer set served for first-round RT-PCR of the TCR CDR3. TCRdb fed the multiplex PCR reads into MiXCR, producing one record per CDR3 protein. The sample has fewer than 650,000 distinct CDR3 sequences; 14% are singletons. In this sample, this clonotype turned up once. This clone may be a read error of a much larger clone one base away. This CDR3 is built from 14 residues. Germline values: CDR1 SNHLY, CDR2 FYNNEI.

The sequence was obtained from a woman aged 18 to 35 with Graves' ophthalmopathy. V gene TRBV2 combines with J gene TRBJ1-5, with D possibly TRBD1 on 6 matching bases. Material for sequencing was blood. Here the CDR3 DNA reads TGTGCCAGCAGTGATCAAGGGGGGAATCAGTCCCAGCATTTT. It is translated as CASSDQGGNQSQHF. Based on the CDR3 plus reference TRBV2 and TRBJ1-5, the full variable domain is EPEVTQTPSHQVTQMGQEVILRCVPISNHLYFYWYRQILGQKVEFLVSFYNNEISEKSEIFDDQFSVERPDGSNFTLKIRSTKLEDSAMYFCASSDQGGNQSQHFGDGTRLSIL.